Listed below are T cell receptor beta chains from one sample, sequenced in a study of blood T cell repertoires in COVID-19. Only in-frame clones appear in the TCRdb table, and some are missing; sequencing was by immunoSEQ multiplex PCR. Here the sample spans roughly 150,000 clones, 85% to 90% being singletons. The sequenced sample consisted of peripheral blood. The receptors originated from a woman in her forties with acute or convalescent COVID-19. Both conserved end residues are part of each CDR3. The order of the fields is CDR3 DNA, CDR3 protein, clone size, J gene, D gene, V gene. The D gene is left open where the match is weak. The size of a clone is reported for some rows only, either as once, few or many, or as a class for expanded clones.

cdr3_nt: TGCAGCGTTGTTGGGCAACCAAGCTCCTACAATGAGCAGTTCTTC
cdr3_aa: CSVVGQPSSYNEQFF
clone_size: -
j_call: TRBJ2-1
d_call: -
v_call: TRBV29-1

cdr3_nt: TGTGCCAGCAGCCAAGTACAACTAGCGGGAGGGCTCTCGTACCAAGAGACCCAGTACTTC
cdr3_aa: CASSQVQLAGGLSYQETQYF
clone_size: -
j_call: TRBJ2-5
d_call: TRBD2
v_call: TRBV3-1/TRBV3-2

cdr3_nt: TGTGCCAGCAGCTTAGCGGGGACAGGGGCGAACTATGGCTACACCTTC
cdr3_aa: CASSLAGTGANYGYTF
clone_size: -
j_call: TRBJ1-2
d_call: TRBD1
v_call: TRBV7-9

cdr3_nt: TGCAGCGTGGGTGACAGGGGTGAAAAACTGTTTTTT
cdr3_aa: CSVGDRGEKLFF
clone_size: -
j_call: TRBJ1-4
d_call: TRBD1
v_call: TRBV29-1

cdr3_nt: TGTGCCAGCAGTTTGGTCTCGGTTCGCGAGCAGTTCTTC
cdr3_aa: CASSLVSVREQFF
clone_size: -
j_call: TRBJ2-1
d_call: -
v_call: TRBV27

cdr3_nt: TGCGCCAGCAGCCAGAACAGTGTAGTGGCAGATACGCAGTATTTT
cdr3_aa: CASSQNSVVADTQYF
clone_size: -
j_call: TRBJ2-3
d_call: -
v_call: TRBV4-1

cdr3_nt: TGTGCCACCAGTGATCGGGGACTAGCGGGCATCACAGATACGCAGTATTTT
cdr3_aa: CATSDRGLAGITDTQYF
clone_size: -
j_call: TRBJ2-3
d_call: TRBD2
v_call: TRBV24-1

cdr3_nt: TGTGCCAGCAGCGCCGGGACTAGCGCATACAATGAGCAGTTCTTC
cdr3_aa: CASSAGTSAYNEQFF
clone_size: -
j_call: TRBJ2-1
d_call: TRBD2
v_call: TRBV9

cdr3_nt: TGTGCCAGCCGAGGGTTCGGCGGGGTCTCCTACAATGAGCAGTTCTTC
cdr3_aa: CASRGFGGVSYNEQFF
clone_size: -
j_call: TRBJ2-1
d_call: -
v_call: TRBV28

cdr3_nt: TGTGCCAGCAGCCGGCCCGGGACTAGTGAAGCTTTCTTT
cdr3_aa: CASSRPGTSEAFF
clone_size: -
j_call: TRBJ1-1
d_call: -
v_call: TRBV3-1/TRBV3-2

cdr3_nt: TGTGCCAGCAGCTTTGCAGGGGGCAGGGTGAACACTGAAGCTTTCTTT
cdr3_aa: CASSFAGGRVNTEAFF
clone_size: -
j_call: TRBJ1-1
d_call: TRBD1
v_call: TRBV7-2

cdr3_nt: TGTGCCAGCAAGGTGCTAGGACTAGCGGAAGCCAAAAACATTCAGTACTTC
cdr3_aa: CASKVLGLAEAKNIQYF
clone_size: -
j_call: TRBJ2-4
d_call: TRBD2
v_call: TRBV2

cdr3_nt: TGTGCCAGCAGCTTAATGGGGCCGGTCAAAAACATTCAGTACTTC
cdr3_aa: CASSLMGPVKNIQYF
clone_size: -
j_call: TRBJ2-4
d_call: -
v_call: TRBV7-9

cdr3_nt: TGTGCCAGCAGCTTAGCGGGGACAGGGAGTAACTATGGCTACACCTTC
cdr3_aa: CASSLAGTGSNYGYTF
clone_size: -
j_call: TRBJ1-2
d_call: TRBD1
v_call: TRBV7-9

cdr3_nt: TGTGCCAGCAGCGTAGAAGGGAGGGGCTCCCACACTGAAGCTTTCTTT
cdr3_aa: CASSVEGRGSHTEAFF
clone_size: -
j_call: TRBJ1-1
d_call: -
v_call: TRBV9

cdr3_nt: TGCGCCAGCAGTGAATTGGGCGGGGGTCTGCCCGGGGAGCTGTTTTTT
cdr3_aa: CASSELGGGLPGELFF
clone_size: few
j_call: TRBJ2-2
d_call: TRBD2
v_call: TRBV10-2

cdr3_nt: TGCGCCAGCAGCCACACGAAGACAGGGAAGAACACCGGGGAGCTGTTTTTT
cdr3_aa: CASSHTKTGKNTGELFF
clone_size: -
j_call: TRBJ2-2
d_call: TRBD1
v_call: TRBV4-1

cdr3_nt: TGCGCCAGCAGCGACATAGCGGGAGGGAAGACAGATACGCAGTATTTT
cdr3_aa: CASSDIAGGKTDTQYF
clone_size: -
j_call: TRBJ2-3
d_call: TRBD2
v_call: TRBV5-1

cdr3_nt: TGTGCCAGCAGCCAAGAGCGGTACCAAGAGACCCAGTACTTC
cdr3_aa: CASSQERYQETQYF
clone_size: -
j_call: TRBJ2-5
d_call: -
v_call: TRBV14

cdr3_nt: TGTGCCAGCAGTTTATCTGGCGGGGTAGGCTACGAGCAGTACTTC
cdr3_aa: CASSLSGGVGYEQYF
clone_size: -
j_call: TRBJ2-7
d_call: -
v_call: TRBV28

cdr3_nt: TGTGCCAGCAGCCCGGGGACAGCCATGAACACTGAAGCTTTCTTT
cdr3_aa: CASSPGTAMNTEAFF
clone_size: -
j_call: TRBJ1-1
d_call: TRBD1
v_call: TRBV7-2

cdr3_nt: TGCGCCAGCAGGGGACAGGAGGAGGGACCTAATGAAAAACTGTTTTTT
cdr3_aa: CASRGQEEGPNEKLFF
clone_size: -
j_call: TRBJ1-4
d_call: TRBD1
v_call: TRBV5-1

cdr3_nt: TGTGCCACCGGAGAGACAGGGACTGGGGCCAACGTCCTGACTTTC
cdr3_aa: CATGETGTGANVLTF
clone_size: -
j_call: TRBJ2-6
d_call: TRBD1
v_call: TRBV15

cdr3_nt: TGTGCCAGCAGAAAGGGACTGAGCTCTGGAAACACCATATATTTT
cdr3_aa: CASRKGLSSGNTIYF
clone_size: -
j_call: TRBJ1-3
d_call: -
v_call: TRBV27

cdr3_nt: TGTGCCAGCAGCTTCCAAAGTCCCGGGACAGGGTCCGTCACTGAAGCTTTCTTT
cdr3_aa: CASSFQSPGTGSVTEAFF
clone_size: -
j_call: TRBJ1-1
d_call: TRBD1
v_call: TRBV7-2

cdr3_nt: TGTGCCAGCAGCATCAGCGGGGGCCCCTACAATGAGCAGTTCTTC
cdr3_aa: CASSISGGPYNEQFF
clone_size: -
j_call: TRBJ2-1
d_call: TRBD2
v_call: TRBV9